This T cell receptor beta chain came from a study of a mutant IDH1 vaccine in newly diagnosed glioma. Overall study: The sex distribution of treated patients was about 62% male and about 38% female, with a mean age of roughly 40 years.

Here immunoSEQ multiplex PCR was the method, and the copy in TCRdb shows in-frame clones only, minus some. The sample shows about 100,000 clones, about four fifths of them seen only once. The CDR3 is 11 residues long. CDR1 is SQVTM and CDR2 is ANQGSEA in the germline V gene. Trimming removed 7 bases from V and 4 bases from J, with 11 bases in between. Time point given: baseline, week 1 (first vaccination visit). The treatment denotes: pre-vaccination baseline after standard-of-care therapy. The sequencing here drew on PBMCs, taken from a glioma patient treated with radiotherapy, temozolomide or both. J is TRBJ2-7 and V is TRBV29-1; D is unresolved. This receptor was taken from a man in his forties or fifties with glioma. The CDR3 sequence is CSAQLLYEQYF. The CDR3 DNA follows: TGCAGCGCTCAGCTCCTATACGAGCAGTACTTC.